This T cell receptor (beta chain) came from a study of T cell repertoires in aging, cancer and after chemotherapy. Study-wide context: About 9 million TCR reads made up the full dataset.

TRB rearrangements spanning V, D and J were amplified using mixed TRB-A/B primers. Each CDR3 protein is one row after TCRdb ran MiXCR on the multiplex PCR reads. The table includes 7,500 to 8,500 distinct CDR3 sequences, approximately 30% detected once. The template was genomic DNA from peripheral blood, not RNA. The germline gives CDR1 MDHEN, CDR2 SYDVKM. This CDR3 is built from 14 residues. V lost 6 bases to trimming and J lost 3 bases; unmatched junction nucleotides: 8. Study findings and constraints: Median generation probability rose over the chemotherapy interval in each cancer cohort, suggesting rebound thymic output. Compared with age-matched healthy donors, untreated hematological or solid cancer patients showed higher blood TCR clonality.

Of note for this clonotype: Its antigen is as yet unknown.

This sequence joins TRBV28 and TRBJ2-7; TRBD1 aligns across 7 bases. Material for sequencing was blood. This TCR came from a human donor in good health. The CDR3 sequence: CASSPWTGSYEQYF. DNA for the CDR3: TGTGCCAGCAGCCCCTGGACAGGCAGCTACGAGCAGTACTTC.